These 9 T cell receptor beta chains were sequenced from one sample in a study of type 1 regulatory T cells. Via MiXCR, TCRdb re-called the reads, giving one row per CDR3 protein. The sample contains 75,000 to 100,000 distinct CDR3 sequences, roughly 31% of which appear only once. The specimen was CD4+ T cells, either the whole sample or a sorted fraction (not recorded which). The receptor set was obtained from a human donor in good health.

A few counts support this clonotype. This chain joins TRBV5-1 and TRBJ2-2; the match to TRBD1 covers 7 bases. The CDR3 spans 16 residues. V lost 4 bases and J lost 2; bases outside the gene matches: 8. Germline values: CDR1 SGHRS, CDR2 YFSETQ. The CDR3 coding sequence is TGCGCCAGCAGCCCCCGACAGGGCGATAACACCGGGGAGCTGTTTTTT. Encoded protein: CASSPRQGDNTGELFF.

The chain combines TRBV2 with TRBJ1-3; unclear D gene. The CDR3 covers 12 residues. Germline V gives CDR1 SNHLY, CDR2 FYNNEI. Trimming stripped 3 bases from V and 4 bases from J, with 4 bases between. The CDR3 coding sequence is TGTGCCAGCAGTGAGGCGGGAAACACCATATATTTT. Translated, it gives CASSEAGNTIYF.

There are many counts of this clonotype. The chain uses TRBV5-1 and TRBJ2-5; TRBD1 aligns across 10 bases. This CDR3 is 16 amino acids long. Germline trimming cut 3 bases from V and 4 bases from J; bases unmatched to any gene: 9. Germline values: CDR1 SGHRS, CDR2 YFSETQ. CDR3 nucleotides: TGCGCCAGCAGCTCGGCCCGTCGGACAGGGGGAGAGACCCAGTACTTC. Amino acids: CASSSARRTGGETQYF. The whole variable domain, filled in from reference TRBV5-1 and TRBJ2-5, reads KAGVTQTPRYLIKTRGQQVTLSCSPISGHRSVSWYQQTPGQGLQFLFEYFSETQRNKGNFPGRFSGRQFSNSRSEMNVSTLELGDSALYLCASSSARRTGGETQYFGPGTRLLVL.

This clonotype was picked up a small number of times. V and J are TRBV20-1 and TRBJ2-7; 7 bases fit TRBD2. In germline, CDR1 is DFQATT, CDR2 SNEGSKA (reference sequence). This CDR3 comprises 13 residues. V lost 6 bases to trimming and J lost 6 bases; unmatched junction nucleotides: 11. The CDR3 sequence: CSASVAGQVEQYF. In DNA form, the CDR3 reads TGCAGTGCCTCCGTAGCGGGTCAGGTCGAGCAGTACTTC.

V and J are TRBV18 and TRBJ1-2; D may be TRBD1 (6 bases). Germline assignment: CDR1 KGHSH and CDR2 LQKENI. Deletions cut 3 bases from V and 0 bases from J, with 20 bases between. The CDR3 length is 18 residues. CDR3 residues: CASSPLAGADPTNYGYTF. CDR3 coding DNA: TGTGCCAGCTCACCTTTAGCAGGGGCCGACCCGACTAACTATGGCTACACCTTC. Full variable domain (remainder filled in from reference TRBV18 and TRBJ1-2): NAGVMQNPRHLVRRRGQEARLRCSPMKGHSHVYWYRQLPEEGLKFMVYLQKENIIDESGMPKERFSAEFPKEGPSILRIQQVVRGDSAAYFCASSPLAGADPTNYGYTFGSGTRLTVV.

The J gene is TRBJ2-1, the V gene TRBV3-1, with TRBD2 as a possible D gene (8 bases). This CDR3 region has 15 residues. Germline assignment: CDR1 LGHDT and CDR2 YNNKEL (reference sequence). V gave up 0 bases and J gave up 10 bases, with 16 bases separating them. CDR3 sequence (DNA): TGTGCCAGCAGCCAAGATCGGGAGGGGGCTGGCGAGCAGTTCTTC. Its translation is CASSQDREGAGEQFF.

This sequence joins TRBV12-3 or TRBV12-4 and TRBJ2-2; D perhaps matches TRBD2 (5 bases). V was trimmed by 7 bases and J by 0 bases, leaving 15 bases between them. This CDR3 is 16 amino acids long. In DNA, the CDR3 is TGTGCCAGCAATCCCCCCCTAGCCGCGAACACCGGGGAGCTGTTTTTT. This encodes CASNPPLAANTGELFF.

V and J are TRBV5-1 and TRBJ2-3, with D unresolved. CDR3 length: 14 amino acids. Germline V gene lookup returns CDR1 SGHRS and CDR2 YFSETQ. Trimming removed 0 bases from V and 1 base from J, with 6 bases in between. The CDR3 protein is CASSLVPGTDTQYF. The CDR3 DNA is TGCGCCAGCAGCTTGGTTCCCGGCACAGATACGCAGTATTTT.

V usage is TRBV11-3 and J usage is TRBJ2-3, with a possible D match to TRBD2 (6 bases). V was cut by 1 base and J by 3 bases, with 14 bases left in between. Germline loops: CDR1 SGHNT, CDR2 YENEEA. The CDR3 is made up of 16 amino acids. The CDR3 coding sequence is TGTGCCAGCAGCTTAGGTGGCGGGACGGGAACAGATACGCAGTATTTT. It encodes CASSLGGGTGTDTQYF.